This T cell receptor (beta chain) was identified in a study of CD8 T cells in Susac syndrome (dated by TCRdb to the late 2010s). With regard to the full study: Among the sequenced Susac syndrome patients, about 6 had clinically active disease and about eight were in clinical remission. At blood withdrawal, Susac syndrome patients were therapy-naive, treated with corticosteroids (with IVIg additionally given to some), or treated with IVIg alone. Whether CD8+ T cell activation and differentiation in Susac syndrome was antigen driven was tested using repertoire sequencing.

RNA was extracted using the RNeasy kit, and 0.5 to 1 microgram was reverse transcribed with random hexamers. The immunoSEQ multiplex PCR assay, which covers 54 Vbeta and 13 Jbeta segments, was used to amplify TCR beta CDR3 regions. PCR amplification bias was corrected by using a synthetic template baseline for primer optimization and computational correction. Concerning the study's data processing: Reads were assigned to V, D and J genes according to IMGT and analyzed in immunoSEQ Analyzer, with only productive sequences retained. Clonality was calculated as one minus the Shannon entropy normalized by log2 of the number of productive unique sequences. For each patient and control, public and private clones were evaluated among the 100 most prevalent clones. Clones were defined as Susac-specific if absent from the healthy and MS cohorts, from under 1,200 published viral clones and from other ImmuneACCESS disease sequences. TCRdb passed the public sequencing reads through fastp at Q25 and MiXCR, retaining productive beta sequences. Rows merge per CDR3 protein into single entries with the most common DNA and genes. TCRdb's processing, not the authors' own work, is the source of the V and J calls. In this sample the table shows some 77,000 distinct CDR3 sequences, approximately 94% of which occur a single time. The ten top clones hold about 0.53% of the sample.

High-throughput TCR beta sequencing profiled peripheral blood CD8+ and CD4+ T cells from healthy donors, Susac syndrome patients and multiple sclerosis patients. Susac syndrome patients met recently defined diagnostic criteria for definite or probable disease. CD8+ TEMRA cells were enriched by FACS, while bulk CD8+ and CD4+ T cells were purified by magnetic negative isolation. Blood was drawn into EDTA tubes, processed within 24 hours, and PBMCs were isolated by density gradient centrifugation. PBMCs intended for TCR sequencing were cryopreserved in liquid nitrogen and thawed later in a water bath at 37 degrees C. Purity of sorted or isolated CD4+, CD8+ and CD8+ TEMRA cells was at least 90%. Findings and caveats that apply to the study as a whole: No clonal expansion was detected in the CD4+ T cell repertoire of Susac syndrome patients. The number of individuals in the TCR sequencing and HLA analysis was recognized as being relatively small.

Details on this clonotype: Its antigen remains unidentified. Base qualities are not provided; no much larger clone lies one nucleotide away.

Via the germline V gene (reference sequence), CDR1 is LNHNV and CDR2 YYDKDF. Ends trimmed: V by 10 bases, J by 0 bases; bases unmatched to a gene: 5. CDR3 length: 15 amino acids, cysteine to phenylalanine. The DNA shown is the 45-base CDR3, in frame from base 1. Sequenced input: CD4+ T cells from PBMCs. This TCR derives from a human donor with Susac syndrome. The sequence links TRBV15 to TRBJ2-3, and 12 junctional nucleotides match TRBD2. The bases read TGTGCCATTGGACTAGCGGGGACTAGCACAGATACGCAGTATTTT. Its translation reads: CAIGLAGTSTDTQYF.